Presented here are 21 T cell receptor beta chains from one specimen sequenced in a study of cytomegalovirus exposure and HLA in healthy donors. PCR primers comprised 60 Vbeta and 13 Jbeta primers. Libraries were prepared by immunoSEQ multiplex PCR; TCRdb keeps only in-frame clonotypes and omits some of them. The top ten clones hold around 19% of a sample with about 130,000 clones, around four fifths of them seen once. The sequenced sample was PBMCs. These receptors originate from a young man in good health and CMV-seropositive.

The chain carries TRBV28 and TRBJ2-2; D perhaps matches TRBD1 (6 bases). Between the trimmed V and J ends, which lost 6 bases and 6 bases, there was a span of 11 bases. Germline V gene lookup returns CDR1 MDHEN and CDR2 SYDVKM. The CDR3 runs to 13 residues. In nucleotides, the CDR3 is TGTGCCAGCAGGGGGGCTGGGTCCGGGGAGCTGTTTTTT. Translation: CASRGAGSGELFF.

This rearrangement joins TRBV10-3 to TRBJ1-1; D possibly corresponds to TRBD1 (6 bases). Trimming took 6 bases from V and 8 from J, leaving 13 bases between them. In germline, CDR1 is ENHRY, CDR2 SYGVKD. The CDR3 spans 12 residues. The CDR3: CAIRETTGEAFF. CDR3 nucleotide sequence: TGTGCCATCAGGGAGACAACAGGGGAAGCTTTCTTT.

CDR3 protein: CASSLGEATEAFF. DNA for the CDR3: TGTGCCAGCAGCTTAGGGGAGGCCACTGAAGCTTTCTTT. The V call is TRBV11-2, the J call TRBJ1-1, with no clear D. V lost 1 base, J lost 4 bases, and 7 bases lay in between. CDR1 is SGHAT, CDR2 FQNNGV, per germline. The CDR3 length is 13 residues.

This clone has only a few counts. The chain's CDR3 is CASSQDEERGGEQYF. In nucleotides, the CDR3 is TGCGCCAGCAGCCAAGATGAGGAGCGGGGGGGCGAGCAGTACTTC. The chain is built from TRBV4-1 and TRBJ2-7, with 10 bases matching TRBD2. CDR3 length: 15 amino acids. The trim removed 0 bases at V and 6 bases at J, leaving 5 bases unmatched. CDR1 is MGHRA and CDR2 is YSYEKL in the germline V gene.

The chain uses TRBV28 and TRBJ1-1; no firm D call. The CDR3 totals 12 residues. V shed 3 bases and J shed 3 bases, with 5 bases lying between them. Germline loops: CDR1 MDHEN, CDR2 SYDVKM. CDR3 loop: CASSLSYTEAFF. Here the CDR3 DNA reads TGTGCCAGCAGTTTGTCGTACACTGAAGCTTTCTTT.

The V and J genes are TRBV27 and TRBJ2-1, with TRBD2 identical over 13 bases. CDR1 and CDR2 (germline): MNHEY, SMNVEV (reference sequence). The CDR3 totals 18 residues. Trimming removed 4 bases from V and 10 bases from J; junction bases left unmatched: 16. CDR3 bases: TGTGCCAGCAGTTACCCCTCGGGACTAGCGGGGCCCCGGGGGGAGCAGTTCTTC. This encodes CASSYPSGLAGPRGEQFF.

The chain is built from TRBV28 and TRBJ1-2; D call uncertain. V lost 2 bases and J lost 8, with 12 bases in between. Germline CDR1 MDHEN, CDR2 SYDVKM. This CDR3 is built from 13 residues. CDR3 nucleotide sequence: TGTGCCAGCAGTTTAGGTTCATTGGAGGGCTACACCTTC. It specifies CASSLGSLEGYTF.

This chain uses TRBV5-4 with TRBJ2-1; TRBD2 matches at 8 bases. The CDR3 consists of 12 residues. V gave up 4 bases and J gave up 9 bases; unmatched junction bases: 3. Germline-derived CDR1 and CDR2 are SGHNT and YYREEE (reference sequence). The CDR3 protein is CASSTRGGEQFF. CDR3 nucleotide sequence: TGTGCCAGCAGCACCCGGGGGGGTGAGCAGTTCTTC.

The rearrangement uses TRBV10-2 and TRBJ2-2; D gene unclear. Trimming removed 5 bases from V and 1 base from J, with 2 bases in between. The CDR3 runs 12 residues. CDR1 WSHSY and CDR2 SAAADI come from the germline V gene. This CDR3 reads CASSRNTGELFF. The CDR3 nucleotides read TGCGCCAGCAGTCGGAACACCGGGGAGCTGTTTTTT.

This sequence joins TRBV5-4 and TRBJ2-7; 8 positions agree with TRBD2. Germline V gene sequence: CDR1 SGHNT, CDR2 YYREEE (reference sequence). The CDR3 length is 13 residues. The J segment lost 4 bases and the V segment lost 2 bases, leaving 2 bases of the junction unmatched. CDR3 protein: CASSFTSGYEQYF. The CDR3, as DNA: TGTGCCAGCAGCTTTACTAGCGGATACGAGCAGTACTTC.

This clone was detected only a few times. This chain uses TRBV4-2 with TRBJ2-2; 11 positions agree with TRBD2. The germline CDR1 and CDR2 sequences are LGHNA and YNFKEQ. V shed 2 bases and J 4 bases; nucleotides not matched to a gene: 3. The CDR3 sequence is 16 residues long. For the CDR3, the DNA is TGTGCCAGCAGCCAACCACTAGCGGGGGTCACCGGGGAGCTGTTTTTT. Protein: CASSQPLAGVTGELFF.

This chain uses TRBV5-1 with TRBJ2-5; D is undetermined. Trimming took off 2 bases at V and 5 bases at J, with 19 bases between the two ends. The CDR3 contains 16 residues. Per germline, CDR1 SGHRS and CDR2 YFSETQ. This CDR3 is CASSFLQSRYQETQYF. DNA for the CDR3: TGCGCCAGCAGCTTCCTACAGAGTCGGTATCAGGAGACCCAGTACTTC.

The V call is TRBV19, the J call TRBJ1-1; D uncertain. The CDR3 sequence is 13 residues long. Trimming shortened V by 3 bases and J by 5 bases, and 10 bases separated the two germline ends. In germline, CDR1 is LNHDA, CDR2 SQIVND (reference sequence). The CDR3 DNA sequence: TGTGCCAGTAGTATCGAGGGAGGGACTGAAGCTTTCTTT. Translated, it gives CASSIEGGTEAFF.

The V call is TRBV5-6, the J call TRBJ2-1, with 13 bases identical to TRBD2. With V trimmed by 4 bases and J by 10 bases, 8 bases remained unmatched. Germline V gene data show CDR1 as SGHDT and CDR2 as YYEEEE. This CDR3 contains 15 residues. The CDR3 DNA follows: TGTGCCAGCAGCGAGGGACTAGCGGGGCGCGGAGAGCAGTTCTTC. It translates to CASSEGLAGRGEQFF.

The CDR3 DNA follows: TGCGCCAGCAGCCAGGGGAGGACAGGGGGCGGCCATAATTCACCCCTCCACTTT. Its protein product is CASSQGRTGGGHNSPLHF. The rearrangement uses TRBV4-1 and TRBJ1-6, with 11 bases fitting TRBD1. The CDR3 loop spans 18 amino acids. With 3 bases clipped from V and 5 bases from J, the junction kept 9 bases outside the gene matches. Germline V gene lookup returns CDR1 MGHRA and CDR2 YSYEKL.

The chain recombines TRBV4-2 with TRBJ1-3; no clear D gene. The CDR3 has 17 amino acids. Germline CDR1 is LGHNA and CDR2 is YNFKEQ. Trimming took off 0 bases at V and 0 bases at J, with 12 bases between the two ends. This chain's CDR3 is CASSQDGWGVSGNTIYF. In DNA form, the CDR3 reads TGTGCCAGCAGCCAAGACGGCTGGGGAGTCTCTGGAAACACCATATATTTT.

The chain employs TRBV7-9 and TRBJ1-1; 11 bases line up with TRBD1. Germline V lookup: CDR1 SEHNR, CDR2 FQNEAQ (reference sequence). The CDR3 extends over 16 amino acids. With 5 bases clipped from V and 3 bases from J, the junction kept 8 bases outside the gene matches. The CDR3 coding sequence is TGTGCCAGCAGCCCCGGACAGGGGGCGGCTGACACTGAAGCTTTCTTT. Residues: CASSPGQGAADTEAFF.

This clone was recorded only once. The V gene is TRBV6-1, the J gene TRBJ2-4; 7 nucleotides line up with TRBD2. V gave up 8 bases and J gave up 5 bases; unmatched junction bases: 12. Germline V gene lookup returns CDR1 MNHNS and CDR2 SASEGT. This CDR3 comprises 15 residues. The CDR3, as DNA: TGTGCCAGCGGGGGTCTCGCGGGAGCTCAAAACATTCAGTACTTC. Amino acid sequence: CASGGLAGAQNIQYF.

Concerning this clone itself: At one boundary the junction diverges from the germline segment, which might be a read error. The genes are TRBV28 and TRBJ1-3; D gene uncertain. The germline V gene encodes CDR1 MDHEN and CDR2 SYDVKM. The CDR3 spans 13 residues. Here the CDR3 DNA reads TGTGCCAGCAGTTTAGGGCCACTTCAACCTCTCCGTTTT. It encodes CASSLGPLQPLRF.

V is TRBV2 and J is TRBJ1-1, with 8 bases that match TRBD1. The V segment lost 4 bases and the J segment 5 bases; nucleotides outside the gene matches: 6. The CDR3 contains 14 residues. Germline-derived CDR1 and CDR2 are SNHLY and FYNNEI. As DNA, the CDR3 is TGTGCCAGCAGTGGGGGGACAGGTGGAACTGAAGCTTTCTTT. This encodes CASSGGTGGTEAFF.

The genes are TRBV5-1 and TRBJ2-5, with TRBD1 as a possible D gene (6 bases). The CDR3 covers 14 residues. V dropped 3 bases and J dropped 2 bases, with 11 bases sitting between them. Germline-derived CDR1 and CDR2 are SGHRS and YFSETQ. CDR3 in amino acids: CASSSGERQETQYF. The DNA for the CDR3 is TGCGCCAGCAGCTCAGGGGAAAGGCAAGAGACCCAGTACTTC.